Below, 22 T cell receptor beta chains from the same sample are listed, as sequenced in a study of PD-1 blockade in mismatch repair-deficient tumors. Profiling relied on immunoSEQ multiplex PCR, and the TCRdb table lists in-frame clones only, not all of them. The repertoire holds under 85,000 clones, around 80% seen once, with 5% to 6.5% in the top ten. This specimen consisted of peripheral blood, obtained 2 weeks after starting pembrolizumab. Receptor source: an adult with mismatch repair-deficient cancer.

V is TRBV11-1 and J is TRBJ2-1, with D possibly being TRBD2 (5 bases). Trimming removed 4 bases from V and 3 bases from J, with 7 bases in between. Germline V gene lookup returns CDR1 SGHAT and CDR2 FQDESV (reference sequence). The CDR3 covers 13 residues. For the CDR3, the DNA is TGTGCCAGCAGCTCTGAGGGCTACAATGAGCAGTTCTTC. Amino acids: CASSSEGYNEQFF.

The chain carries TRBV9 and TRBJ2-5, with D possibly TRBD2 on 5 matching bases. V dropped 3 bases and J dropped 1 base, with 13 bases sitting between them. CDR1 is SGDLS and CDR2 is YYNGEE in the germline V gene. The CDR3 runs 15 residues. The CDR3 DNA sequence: TGTGCCAGCAGCGGTTTTGGAGGTTTCCAAGAGACCCAGTACTTC. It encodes CASSGFGGFQETQYF.

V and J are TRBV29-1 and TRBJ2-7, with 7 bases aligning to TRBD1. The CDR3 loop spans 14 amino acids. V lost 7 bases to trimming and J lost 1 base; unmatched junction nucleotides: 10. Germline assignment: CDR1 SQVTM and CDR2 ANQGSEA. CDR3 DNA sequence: TGCAGCGGACCGCTTAGGGGGCAATCCTACGAGCAGTACTTC. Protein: CSGPLRGQSYEQYF.

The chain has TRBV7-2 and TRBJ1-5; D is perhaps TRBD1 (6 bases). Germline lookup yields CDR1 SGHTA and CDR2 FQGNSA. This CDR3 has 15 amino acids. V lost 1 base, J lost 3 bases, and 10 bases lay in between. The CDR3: CASSLEYRDNQPQHF. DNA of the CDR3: TGTGCCAGCAGCTTAGAGTACAGGGACAATCAGCCCCAGCATTTT.

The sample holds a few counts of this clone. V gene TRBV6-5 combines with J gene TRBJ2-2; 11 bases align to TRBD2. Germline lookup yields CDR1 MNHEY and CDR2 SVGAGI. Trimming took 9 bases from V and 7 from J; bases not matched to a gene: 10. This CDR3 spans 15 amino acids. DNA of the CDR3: TGTGCCAGGGGCCCACTAGCGGGAGACCACGGGGAGCTGTTTTTT. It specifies CARGPLAGDHGELFF.

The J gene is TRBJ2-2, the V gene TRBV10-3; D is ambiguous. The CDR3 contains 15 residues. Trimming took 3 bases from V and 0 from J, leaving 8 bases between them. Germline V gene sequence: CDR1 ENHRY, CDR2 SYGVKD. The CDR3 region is CAISDRPTNTGELFF. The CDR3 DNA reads TGTGCCATCAGTGATAGGCCAACGAACACCGGGGAGCTGTTTTTT.

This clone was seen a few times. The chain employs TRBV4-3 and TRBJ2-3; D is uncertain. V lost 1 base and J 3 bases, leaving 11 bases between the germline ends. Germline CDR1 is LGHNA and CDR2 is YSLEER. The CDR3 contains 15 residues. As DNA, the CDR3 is TGCGCCAGCAGCCAAGGGCGGCGGAGTACAGATACGCAGTATTTT. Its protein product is CASSQGRRSTDTQYF.

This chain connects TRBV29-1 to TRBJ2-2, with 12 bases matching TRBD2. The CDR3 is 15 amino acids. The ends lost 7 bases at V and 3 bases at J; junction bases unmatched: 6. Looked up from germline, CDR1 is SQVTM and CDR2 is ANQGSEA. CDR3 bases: TGCAGCGGGATACTAGCGGGAGGTGACACCGGGGAGCTGTTTTTT. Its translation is CSGILAGGDTGELFF.

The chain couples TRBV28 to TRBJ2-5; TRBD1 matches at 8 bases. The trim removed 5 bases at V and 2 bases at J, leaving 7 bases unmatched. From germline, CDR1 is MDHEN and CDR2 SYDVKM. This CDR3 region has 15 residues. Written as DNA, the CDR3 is TGTGCCAGCAGTCAAGACAGGGGAGTGCAAGAGACCCAGTACTTC. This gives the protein CASSQDRGVQETQYF.

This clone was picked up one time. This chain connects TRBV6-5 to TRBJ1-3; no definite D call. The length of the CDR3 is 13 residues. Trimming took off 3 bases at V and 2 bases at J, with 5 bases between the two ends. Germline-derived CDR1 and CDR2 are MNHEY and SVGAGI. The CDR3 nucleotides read TGTGCCAGCAGTTATCAAACTGGAAACACCATATATTTT. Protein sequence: CASSYQTGNTIYF.

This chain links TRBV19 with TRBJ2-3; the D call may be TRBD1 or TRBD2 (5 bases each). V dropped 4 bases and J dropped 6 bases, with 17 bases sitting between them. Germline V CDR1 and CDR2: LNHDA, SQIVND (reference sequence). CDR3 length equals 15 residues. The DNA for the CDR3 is TGTGCCAGTAGTACCCTGAGGGGCGCAGTGGATACGCAGTATTTT. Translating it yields CASSTLRGAVDTQYF.

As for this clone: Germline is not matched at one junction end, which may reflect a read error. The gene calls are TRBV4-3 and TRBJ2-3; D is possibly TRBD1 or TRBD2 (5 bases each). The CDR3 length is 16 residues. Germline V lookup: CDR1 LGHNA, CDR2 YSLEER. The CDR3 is CASSQDEGASKDTQYF. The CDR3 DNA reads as TGCGCCAGCAGCCAAGATGAAGGGGCTAGCAAAGATACGCAGTATTTT.

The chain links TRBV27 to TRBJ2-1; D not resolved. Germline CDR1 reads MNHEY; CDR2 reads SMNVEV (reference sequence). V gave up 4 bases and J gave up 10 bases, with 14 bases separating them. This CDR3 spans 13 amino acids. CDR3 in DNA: TGTGCCAGCAGTTCCCCCCCCGTAGGAGAGCAGTTCTTC. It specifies CASSSPPVGEQFF.

The CDR3: CAWSVLGRADDEQFF. The CDR3 region has the DNA TGTGCCTGGAGTGTACTCGGGCGGGCGGACGATGAGCAGTTCTTC. The genes are TRBV30 and TRBJ2-1; tentative D call: TRBD2 (5 bases). Trimming removed 0 bases from V and 8 bases from J, with 17 bases in between. CDR1 and CDR2 (germline): GTSNPN, SVGIG (reference sequence). The CDR3 consists of 15 residues.

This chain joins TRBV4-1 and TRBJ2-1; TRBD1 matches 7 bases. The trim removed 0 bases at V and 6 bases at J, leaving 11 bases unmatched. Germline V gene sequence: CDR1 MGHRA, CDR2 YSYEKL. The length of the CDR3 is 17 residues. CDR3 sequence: CASSQDFGQVMVNEQFF. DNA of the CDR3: TGCGCCAGCAGCCAAGATTTCGGACAGGTGATGGTCAATGAGCAGTTCTTC.

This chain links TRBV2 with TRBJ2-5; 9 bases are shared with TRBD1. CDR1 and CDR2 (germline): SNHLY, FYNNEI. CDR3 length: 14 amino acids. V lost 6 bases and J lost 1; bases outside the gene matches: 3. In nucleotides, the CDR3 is TGTGCCAGCAGACAGGGGGCTTTCCAAGAGACCCAGTACTTC. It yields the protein CASRQGAFQETQYF.

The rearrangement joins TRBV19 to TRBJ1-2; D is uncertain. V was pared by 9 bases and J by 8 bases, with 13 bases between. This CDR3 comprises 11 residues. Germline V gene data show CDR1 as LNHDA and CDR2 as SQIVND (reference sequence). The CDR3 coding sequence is TGTGCCAGCGAGGGCCGGGGAGGCTACACCTTC. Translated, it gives CASEGRGGYTF.

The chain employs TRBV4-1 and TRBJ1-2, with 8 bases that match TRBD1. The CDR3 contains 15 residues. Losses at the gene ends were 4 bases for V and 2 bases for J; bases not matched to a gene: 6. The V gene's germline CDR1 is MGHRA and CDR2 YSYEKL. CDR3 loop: CASSPGTGLNYGYTF. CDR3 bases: TGCGCCAGCAGCCCTGGGACAGGACTAAACTATGGCTACACCTTC.

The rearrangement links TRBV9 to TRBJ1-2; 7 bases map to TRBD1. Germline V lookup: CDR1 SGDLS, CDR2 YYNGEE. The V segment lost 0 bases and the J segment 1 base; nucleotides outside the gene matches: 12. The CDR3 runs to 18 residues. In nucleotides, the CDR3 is TGTGCCAGCAGCGTAGATCCGGACAGGAAAACACTTAACTATGGCTACACCTTC. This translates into CASSVDPDRKTLNYGYTF.

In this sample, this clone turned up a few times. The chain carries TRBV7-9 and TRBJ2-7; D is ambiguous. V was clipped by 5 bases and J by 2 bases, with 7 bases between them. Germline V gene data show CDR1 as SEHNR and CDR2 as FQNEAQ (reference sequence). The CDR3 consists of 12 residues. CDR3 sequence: CASSKTTYEQYF. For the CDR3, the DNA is TGTGCCAGCAGCAAAACGACCTACGAGCAGTACTTC.

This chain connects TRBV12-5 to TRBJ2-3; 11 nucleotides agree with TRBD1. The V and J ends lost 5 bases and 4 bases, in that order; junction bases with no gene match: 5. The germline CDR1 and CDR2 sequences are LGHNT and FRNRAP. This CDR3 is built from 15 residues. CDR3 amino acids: CASGLGTGGADTQYF. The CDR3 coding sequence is TGTGCTAGTGGTCTCGGGACAGGGGGAGCAGATACGCAGTATTTT. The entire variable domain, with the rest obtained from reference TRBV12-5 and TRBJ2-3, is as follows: DARVTQTPRHKVTEMGQEVTMRCQPILGHNTVFWYRQTMMQGLELLAYFRNRAPLDDSGMPKDRFSAEMPDATLATLKIQPSEPRDSAVYFCASGLGTGGADTQYFGPGTRLTVL.

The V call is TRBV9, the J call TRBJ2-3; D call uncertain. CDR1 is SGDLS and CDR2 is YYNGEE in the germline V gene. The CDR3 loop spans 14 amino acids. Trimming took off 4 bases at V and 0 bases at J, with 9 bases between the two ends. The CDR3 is CASSSTTSTDTQYF. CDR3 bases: TGTGCCAGCAGCTCAACGACTAGCACAGATACGCAGTATTTT.